This TCR beta chain was identified during a study of T cell repertoires in cytomegalovirus infection. Study-wide context: Indicated by public TCR beta signatures were CMV infection and matching HLA type. Whole-study findings and limits: The cumulative frequency of public TCR beta families identified carriers of CMV plus the relevant HLA. Clonotypes of TCR beta that were HLA-C-restricted and CMV-specific dominated the ex vivo response.

TCRdb analysed the reads with MiXCR anew, one entry per CDR3 protein. The sample has approximately 500,000 distinct CDR3 sequences, 11% seen once; the top ten hold roughly a tenth. This clonotype has a count of ten or more. The antigen remains undetermined. CDR3 length: 15 amino acids. Germline CDR1 LNHDA, CDR2 SQIVND (reference sequence). The V and J ends lost 3 bases and 10 bases respectively, with 19 bases between them. The chain carries TRBV19 and TRBJ2-1; D may correspond to TRBD1 or TRBD2 (7 bases each). This sequence originates from a human donor in good health (CMV status not recorded). Some clones in this sample may be carry-over from other donors' samples. Sequences were obtained from PBMCs. The CDR3 nucleotides read TGTGCCAGTAGTATGAGGGACAGCGGGGCACGGGAGCAGTTCTTC. As protein: CASSMRDSGAREQFF.